The next 20 T cell receptor beta chains were all read from a single sample in a study of blood T cell repertoires in COVID-19. Sequencing used immunoSEQ multiplex PCR; TCRdb keeps in-frame clones, though not all of them. The table shows 100,000 to 150,000 clones, with about 80% occurring only once. Material for sequencing was peripheral blood. Source of these receptors: a man between 60 and 75 years old with active or convalescent COVID-19.

V is TRBV30 and J is TRBJ1-4; 9 bases are shared with TRBD1. V shed 4 bases and J 7 bases; nucleotides not matched to a gene: 7. The CDR3 sequence is 14 residues long. Germline V lookup: CDR1 GTSNPN, CDR2 SVGIG (reference sequence). The CDR3 is CAWNPRDRAEKLFF. CDR3 in DNA: TGTGCCTGGAACCCCCGGGACAGGGCTGAAAAACTGTTTTTT.

The chain carries TRBV3-1 (or the pseudogene TRBV3-2) and TRBJ1-3; D might be TRBD1 (5 bases). The ends were cut back, 5 bases at V and 3 bases at J, with 8 bases in the middle. Per the germline V gene, CDR1 is LGHDT and CDR2 is YNNKEL (reference sequence). This CDR3 is 13 amino acids long. Here the CDR3 reads CASSSDSGNTIYF. CDR3 nucleotide sequence: TGTGCCAGCAGCTCTGACAGTGGAAACACCATATATTTT.

V gene TRBV27 combines with J gene TRBJ1-6, with D perhaps TRBD1 (5 bases). Per germline, CDR1 MNHEY and CDR2 SMNVEV (reference sequence). V lost 7 bases to trimming and J lost 2 bases, with 15 bases between them. This CDR3 is 16 amino acids long. Here the CDR3 DNA reads TGTGCCAGCACCCCTCGCTTCAGGGCCTATAATTCACCCCTCCACTTT. The encoded protein is CASTPRFRAYNSPLHF.

V gene TRBV7-3 combines with J gene TRBJ2-1, with TRBD2 identical over 7 bases. From germline, CDR1 is SGHTA and CDR2 FQGTGA. V lost 5 bases, J lost 10 bases, and 8 bases stayed unmatched. The CDR3 contains 13 residues. The CDR3 here is CASSQTPLAEQFF. The CDR3 coding sequence is TGTGCCAGCAGCCAAACCCCACTAGCGGAGCAGTTCTTC. The full variable domain, with the rest looked up from reference TRBV7-3 and TRBJ2-1, is GAGVSQTPSNKVTEKGKYVELRCDPISGHTALYWYRQSLGQGPEFLIYFQGTGAADDSGLPNDRFFAVRPEGSVSTLKIQRTERGDSAVYLCASSQTPLAEQFFGPGTRLTVL.

The chain has TRBV7-8 and TRBJ2-3, with TRBD2 identical over 7 bases. V dropped 4 bases and J dropped 4; count of bases not matched to a gene: 11. The CDR3 extends over 16 amino acids. Germline V gene lookup returns CDR1 SGHVS and CDR2 FQNEAQ. As DNA, the CDR3 is TGTGCCAGCAGCTGGTCTAGCGGCGAGGGCGCAGATACGCAGTATTTT. This codes for CASSWSSGEGADTQYF.

V and J are TRBV5-4 and TRBJ1-1; D call uncertain. V lost 0 bases and J lost 1, with 13 bases in between. Germline lookup yields CDR1 SGHNT and CDR2 YYREEE (reference sequence). CDR3 length equals 16 residues. The CDR3 protein is CASSLGRSPGNTEAFF. In DNA, the CDR3 is TGTGCCAGCAGCTTGGGGAGGTCTCCAGGGAACACTGAAGCTTTCTTT.

The chain uses TRBV4-1 and TRBJ2-7; no clear D gene. The CDR3 consists of 14 residues. Germline V CDR1 and CDR2: MGHRA, YSYEKL. Trimming took off 4 bases at V and 2 bases at J, with 12 bases between the two ends. The CDR3 nucleotides are TGCGCCAGCAGCCTCTATCGGTCTACCTACGAGCAGTACTTC. Amino acid sequence: CASSLYRSTYEQYF.

This clone was recorded once. J is TRBJ2-7 and V is TRBV6-6; 7 positions match TRBD1. J lost 7 bases, V lost 7 bases, and 13 bases had no gene match. Germline values: CDR1 MNHNY, CDR2 SVGAGI (reference sequence). There are 14 residues in the CDR3. DNA of the CDR3: TGTGCCAGCAATTTACAGGGGTGGGCATATGAGCAGTACTTC. Translated, it gives CASNLQGWAYEQYF.

The genes are TRBV2 and TRBJ2-3; D might be TRBD1 (6 bases). Germline V lookup: CDR1 SNHLY, CDR2 FYNNEI. Trimming cost V 10 bases and J 5 bases, with 22 bases left between them. The CDR3 spans 15 residues. For the CDR3, the DNA is TGTGCCATTAACAAGGACAGAGGGGTTTTAGATACGCAGTATTTT. Its protein product is CAINKDRGVLDTQYF.

V and J are TRBV19 and TRBJ2-5, with a possible D match to TRBD1 (7 bases). The V gene lost 5 bases and the J gene lost 4 bases, with 14 bases spanning the gap. In germline, CDR1 is LNHDA, CDR2 SQIVND (reference sequence). There are 14 residues in the CDR3. The CDR3: CASSENRGGETQYF. In nucleotides, the CDR3 is TGTGCCAGTAGTGAAAACAGGGGAGGAGAGACCCAGTACTTC.

The chain uses TRBV7-2 and TRBJ2-2; possibly TRBD2 for D (5 bases). This CDR3 region has 14 residues. Trimming shortened V by 2 bases and J by 4 bases, and 8 bases separated the two germline ends. The germline gives CDR1 SGHTA, CDR2 FQGNSA. The CDR3 here is CASSLLGATGELFF. The CDR3 DNA sequence: TGTGCCAGCAGCTTATTGGGAGCCACCGGGGAGCTGTTTTTT.

This sequence joins TRBV28 and TRBJ2-3; D may be TRBD1 (6 bases). The V gene's germline CDR1 is MDHEN and CDR2 SYDVKM. This CDR3 region has 18 residues. Trimming cost V 5 bases and J 2 bases, with 23 bases left between them. The CDR3 is CASSPPRSRQANTDTQYF. The CDR3 bases are TGTGCCAGCAGTCCGCCCCGATCACGACAGGCGAACACAGATACGCAGTATTTT. Full variable domain (remainder filled in from reference TRBV28 and TRBJ2-3): DVKVTQSSRYLVKRTGEKVFLECVQDMDHENMFWYRQDPGLGLRLIYFSYDVKMKEKGDIPEGYSVSREKKERFSLILESASTNQTSMYLCASSPPRSRQANTDTQYFGPGTRLTVL.

The rearrangement links TRBV7-2 to TRBJ2-3; no definite D call. Germline CDR1 reads SGHTA; CDR2 reads FQGNSA. This CDR3 is 14 amino acids long. The V and J ends lost 1 base and 5 bases respectively, with 10 bases between them. The DNA of the CDR3 is TGTGCCAGCAGCTTAGGTAGCTCTGGAGATACGCAGTATTTT. Translation gives CASSLGSSGDTQYF.

The rearrangement links TRBV25-1 to TRBJ1-3, with 10 bases lining up with TRBD1. The CDR3 runs to 15 residues. The ends lost 5 bases at V and 3 bases at J; junction bases unmatched: 4. Germline V lookup: CDR1 MGHDK, CDR2 SYGVNS. The CDR3: CASSPRTGGGNTIYF. CDR3 in DNA: TGTGCCAGCAGTCCACGGACAGGGGGTGGAAACACCATATATTTT.

The chain carries TRBV7-9 and TRBJ1-2, with unresolved D. The germline V and J ends were trimmed by 1 base and 4 bases, with 10 bases remaining between them. This CDR3 has 14 amino acids. The V gene's germline CDR1 is SEHNR and CDR2 FQNEAQ (reference sequence). CDR3 sequence (DNA): TGTGCCAGCAGCTTAGAGCGGCCCCTCTATGGCTACACCTTC. Its translation: CASSLERPLYGYTF.

The V gene is TRBV2, the J gene TRBJ1-5, with D hard to call. The V end lost 5 bases, the J end lost 7 bases, and 18 bases lay between the germline ends. The CDR3 has 15 amino acids. Germline CDR1 reads SNHLY; CDR2 reads FYNNEI. DNA for the CDR3: TGTGCCAGCAGTTGGGAGGGTCTGAGTGGACAGCCCCAGCATTTT. Its protein product is CASSWEGLSGQPQHF.

In this sample, this clone turned up a few times. The gene calls are TRBV28 and TRBJ1-2, with a tentative D call TRBD1 (6 bases). The V end was cut by 8 bases, the J end by 2 bases, with 15 bases between. Germline V gene sequence: CDR1 MDHEN, CDR2 SYDVKM. The CDR3 has 14 residues. CDR3: CASRFGTGNYGYTF. Written as DNA, the CDR3 is TGTGCCAGCCGATTTGGCACAGGGAACTATGGCTACACCTTC.

This clone has a single count. The genes are TRBV7-2 and TRBJ2-3; 10 bases line up with TRBD2. The trim removed 6 bases at V and 6 bases at J, leaving 9 bases unmatched. Per the germline V gene, CDR1 is SGHTA and CDR2 is FQGNSA. The CDR3 runs 15 residues. As DNA, the CDR3 is TGTGCCAGCAGTTTACAAGCGGGAGGGCCTGATACGCAGTATTTT. Its protein is CASSLQAGGPDTQYF.

This sequence joins TRBV19 and TRBJ1-1, with D possibly being TRBD1 (5 bases). CDR3 length: 16 amino acids. Trimming shortened V by 7 bases and J by 2 bases, and 20 bases separated the two germline ends. The germline V gene has CDR1 LNHDA and CDR2 SQIVND (reference sequence). This chain's CDR3 is CASTSGGGWGNTEAFF. For the CDR3, the DNA is TGTGCCAGTACCTCTGGCGGGGGGTGGGGAAACACTGAAGCTTTCTTT.

The V gene is TRBV6-5, the J gene TRBJ2-3, with D perhaps TRBD2 (5 bases). Trimming removed 6 bases at V and 5 bases at J, with 18 bases between. This CDR3 region has 15 residues. The germline V gene encodes CDR1 MNHEY and CDR2 SVGAGI. CDR3 in DNA: TGTGCCAGCAGACAAAGCGGCTCGGGCGGAGATACGCAGTATTTT. It is translated as CASRQSGSGGDTQYF.